A single sample gave rise to the 21 T cell receptor beta chains below, sequenced in a study of shared clonotypes between healthy human individuals. Selected positively for CCR7 and CD45RO-negative, naive CD8 cells excluded terminally differentiated effector memory CD45RA+ cells. Assay used: immunoSEQ multiplex PCR; TCRdb lists only in-frame clones, some missing. In the table there are approximately 650,000 clones, around 95% of which are singletons. Sequencing input: naive CD8+ T cells sorted from blood. These receptors were obtained from a young woman in good health.

The rearrangement joins TRBV9 to TRBJ1-1; 8 bases are a match to TRBD1. The trim removed 3 bases at V and 4 bases at J, leaving 8 bases unmatched. The length of the CDR3 is 15 residues. Germline V gene lookup returns CDR1 SGDLS and CDR2 YYNGEE. Written as DNA, the CDR3 is TGTGCCAGCAGCGCCAGGACAGGGAGGGGCACTGAAGCTTTCTTT. Protein product: CASSARTGRGTEAFF.

The chain employs TRBV5-6 and TRBJ1-5; no clear D gene. V was trimmed by 2 bases and J by 3 bases, leaving 9 bases between them. Per the germline V gene, CDR1 is SGHDT and CDR2 is YYEEEE. This CDR3 spans 14 amino acids. The CDR3 loop is CASSFFRYNQPQHF. DNA of the CDR3: TGTGCCAGCAGCTTTTTTAGATACAATCAGCCCCAGCATTTT.

The rearrangement links TRBV27 to TRBJ1-4, with D unclear. With 0 bases removed from V and 5 bases from J, the gap between germline ends came to 19 bases. Germline CDR1 MNHEY, CDR2 SMNVEV (reference sequence). This CDR3 comprises 18 residues. The CDR3 loop reads CASSLSPPEGRLNEKLFF. CDR3 in DNA: TGTGCCAGCAGTTTATCGCCCCCTGAAGGGAGGCTGAATGAAAAACTGTTTTTT.

The chain links TRBV2 to TRBJ2-3, with unresolved D. Trimming took 7 bases from V and 4 from J, leaving 18 bases between them. This CDR3 contains 15 residues. Germline CDR1 SNHLY, CDR2 FYNNEI. CDR3 nucleotide sequence: TGTGCCAGCACGAGGACGACAACCCGGGCAGATACGCAGTATTTT. This translates into CASTRTTTRADTQYF.

The V call is TRBV19, the J call TRBJ1-1; D perhaps matches TRBD1 (6 bases). Germline V gene data show CDR1 as LNHDA and CDR2 as SQIVND (reference sequence). V gave up 3 bases and J gave up 0 bases, with 11 bases separating them. The CDR3 has 15 amino acids. As DNA, the CDR3 is TGTGCCAGTAGTATCAGGGGCCCGCTGAACACTGAAGCTTTCTTT. Protein sequence: CASSIRGPLNTEAFF.

This chain connects TRBV29-1 to TRBJ2-2; 8 bases fit TRBD2. The CDR3 is 13 residues long. V was clipped by 7 bases and J by 5 bases; unmatched bases: 6. Germline V CDR1 and CDR2: SQVTM, ANQGSEA. The CDR3 loop is CSATGTRTGELFF. In nucleotides, the CDR3 is TGCAGCGCTACCGGGACTAGAACCGGGGAGCTGTTTTTT.

This chain connects TRBV30 to TRBJ2-5; possibly TRBD1 for D (5 bases). Trimming took off 4 bases at V and 3 bases at J, with 15 bases between the two ends. CDR1 and CDR2 (germline): GTSNPN, SVGIG (reference sequence). The CDR3 is 14 residues long. The DNA of the CDR3 is TGTGCCTGGATGATAGTGACAGCAAAAGAGACCCAGTACTTC. Translating gives CAWMIVTAKETQYF.

This chain uses TRBV7-9 with TRBJ2-5; D is perhaps TRBD2 (7 bases). V was shortened by 5 bases and J by 2 bases, with 18 bases between the two germline ends. The germline V gene encodes CDR1 SEHNR and CDR2 FQNEAQ (reference sequence). The CDR3 is 16 residues long. The CDR3 DNA follows: TGTGCCAGCAGCCCGGATGGGCGGGGGCCACAAGAGACCCAGTACTTC. It is translated as CASSPDGRGPQETQYF.

Concerning this clone: The germline gene is not matched at one end of the junction; a read error may be the cause. V gene TRBV28 combines with J gene TRBJ1-1; D perhaps matches TRBD1 (5 bases). This CDR3 contains 12 residues. Germline CDR1 and CDR2: MDHEN and SYDVKM. CDR3 sequence reads: CASSWGNSEAFF. CDR3 nucleotides: TGTGCCAGCAGTTGGGGGAACAGTGAAGCTTTCTTT.

The V and J genes are TRBV10-3 and TRBJ2-1, with TRBD1 matching 7 bases. The CDR3 contains 11 residues. J gave up 10 bases and V 9 bases, and 6 bases lay outside the gene matches. CDR1 is ENHRY, CDR2 SYGVKD, per germline. Here the CDR3 reads CAIRDSGEQFF. The CDR3 region has the DNA TGTGCCATACGGGACAGCGGAGAGCAGTTCTTC.

This chain links TRBV6-5 with TRBJ2-4, with D tentatively TRBD1 or TRBD2 (5 bases each). Germline loops: CDR1 MNHEY, CDR2 SVGAGI. This CDR3 spans 11 amino acids. V was trimmed by 7 bases and J by 9 bases, leaving 10 bases between them. The CDR3 DNA follows: TGTGCCAGCAATTATGGGGGCATTCAGTACTTC. Its translation: CASNYGGIQYF.

V and J are TRBV30 and TRBJ2-7, with 7 bases aligning to TRBD2. The trim removed 0 bases at V and 0 bases at J, leaving 5 bases unmatched. CDR3 length: 15 amino acids. Germline V gene lookup returns CDR1 GTSNPN and CDR2 SVGIG (reference sequence). CDR3 coding DNA: TGTGCCTGGAGTGTACAAGCGGGATTCTCCTACGAGCAGTACTTC. Its translation: CAWSVQAGFSYEQYF. The whole variable domain, filled in from reference TRBV30 and TRBJ2-7, reads SQTIHQWPATLVQPVGSPLSLECTVEGTSNPNLYWYRQAAGRGLQLLFYSVGIGQISSEVPQNLSASRPQDRQFILSSKKLLLSDSGFYLCAWSVQAGFSYEQYFGPGTRLTVT.

The chain uses TRBV19 and TRBJ2-1; 13 positions agree with TRBD2. The V segment lost 8 bases and the J segment 3 bases; nucleotides outside the gene matches: 16. Germline CDR1 reads LNHDA; CDR2 reads SQIVND (reference sequence). There are 19 residues in the CDR3. CDR3 nucleotides: TGTGCCAGTTTGGGGTTGGGACTAGCGGGAACTCTGGGCTACAATGAGCAGTTCTTC. Protein: CASLGLGLAGTLGYNEQFF.

The chain recombines TRBV9 with TRBJ2-7, with D perhaps TRBD2 (7 bases). The CDR3 has 15 amino acids. V lost 2 bases and J lost 0, with 12 bases in between. CDR1 and CDR2 (germline): SGDLS, YYNGEE. DNA for the CDR3: TGTGCCAGCAGCGTGGCGGCGGGGGCCTCCTACGAGCAGTACTTC. Protein sequence: CASSVAAGASYEQYF.

The chain is built from TRBV2 and TRBJ2-3; 13 bases map to TRBD2. Germline V gene lookup returns CDR1 SNHLY and CDR2 FYNNEI. This CDR3 is built from 18 residues. V dropped 1 base and J dropped 2; count of bases not matched to a gene: 6. The CDR3 sequence: CASSEVGTSGALTDTQYF. CDR3 sequence (DNA): TGTGCCAGCAGTGAAGTAGGGACTAGCGGGGCTCTCACAGATACGCAGTATTTT.

The V and J genes are TRBV27 and TRBJ1-4; tentative D call: TRBD1 (6 bases). This CDR3 has 13 residues. The V gene's germline CDR1 is MNHEY and CDR2 SMNVEV (reference sequence). V lost 8 bases and J lost 8, with 15 bases in between. The CDR3 reads CASSYRVNEKLFF. The CDR3 DNA sequence: TGTGCCAGCTCATACAGGGTGAACGAAAAACTGTTTTTT.

This sequence joins TRBV10-3 and TRBJ2-3, with 11 positions matching TRBD2. This CDR3 region has 16 residues. V lost 3 bases to trimming and J lost 4 bases; unmatched junction nucleotides: 6. In germline, CDR1 is ENHRY, CDR2 SYGVKD. CDR3 loop: CAISENSGRGADTQYF. CDR3 DNA sequence: TGTGCCATCAGTGAAAATAGCGGGAGGGGAGCAGATACGCAGTATTTT.

A note on this clone: This specimen includes other DNA sequences encoding the same CDR3. V usage is TRBV19 and J usage is TRBJ2-7, with D perhaps TRBD1 (5 bases). Between the trimmed V and J ends, which lost 3 bases and 4 bases, there was a span of 10 bases. CDR3 length equals 13 residues. Per germline, CDR1 LNHDA and CDR2 SQIVND (reference sequence). CDR3 residues: CASSIDSSYEQYF. The CDR3 bases are TGTGCCAGTAGTATCGACAGCTCGTACGAGCAGTACTTC. Filled out from reference TRBV19 and TRBJ2-7, the complete variable domain reads DGGITQSPKYLFRKEGQNVTLSCEQNLNHDAMYWYRQDPGQGLRLIYYSQIVNDFQKGDIAEGYSVSREKKESFPLTVTSAQKNPTAFYLCASSIDSSYEQYFGPGTRLTVT.

Only one count was recorded for this clone. The chain joins TRBV27 to TRBJ2-7; possibly TRBD2 for D (6 bases). Germline V gene sequence: CDR1 MNHEY, CDR2 SMNVEV (reference sequence). The CDR3 covers 15 residues. The V end was cut by 2 bases, the J end by 0 bases, with 11 bases between. The CDR3 nucleotides are TGTGCCAGCAGTTTAGCGGGGATGGGCTCCTACGAGCAGTACTTC. It specifies CASSLAGMGSYEQYF.

The genes are TRBV5-6 and TRBJ2-5; tentatively, D is TRBD1 (6 bases). V was shortened by 3 bases and J by 8 bases, with 11 bases between the two germline ends. There are 12 residues in the CDR3. CDR1 SGHDT and CDR2 YYEEEE come from the germline V gene. DNA for the CDR3: TGTGCCAGCAGCTCATACAGGGAAACCCAGTACTTC. It codes for CASSSYRETQYF.

The rearrangement links TRBV6-5 to TRBJ2-3, with a possible D match to TRBD1 (6 bases). Per the germline V gene, CDR1 is MNHEY and CDR2 is SVGAGI. Trimming removed 2 bases from V and 5 bases from J, with 14 bases in between. There are 15 residues in the CDR3. The CDR3 here is CASSYHRDARDTQYF. The CDR3 DNA follows: TGTGCCAGCAGTTACCACAGGGATGCCAGAGATACGCAGTATTTT.